The 2 T cell receptor beta chains reported below all come from one sample, sequenced in a study of low-dose radiotherapy and immunotherapy resistance in tumors (dated by TCRdb to between 2022 and 2023). First-strand cDNA was synthesized with Superscript III and a set of TRAV- and TRBV-specific primers, covering both TCRalpha and TCRbeta chains. TCRs were amplified with Phusion for around 18 PCR cycles, with a constant-region primer paired with the adapter attached to the V primers. TCRdb passed the public sequencing reads through fastp at Q25 and MiXCR, retaining productive beta sequences. Every CDR3 protein is listed once, alongside the most common genes and DNA of its rows. This sample holds approximately 6,000 distinct CDR3 sequences; around 80% were observed only once. 4.5% to 7.5% of the sample comes from the top ten. The receptor set was obtained from a human donor with advanced metastatic prostate, ovarian, gallbladder or colorectal cancer (not recorded which). This table probably holds off-target reads from a library built for another chain.

In this sample, this clonotype turned up a few times. This chain uses TRBV19 with TRBJ2-5; 15 bases map to TRBD2. V lost 3 bases, J lost 1 base, and 0 bases stayed unmatched. CDR1 is LNHDA, CDR2 SQIVND, per germline (reference sequence). The CDR3 contains 16 residues. Here the CDR3 reads CASSMGLAGGQETQYF. The CDR3 coding sequence is TGTGCCAGTAGTATGGGACTAGCGGGGGGCCAAGAGACCCAGTACTTC. Drawing the rest from reference TRBV19 and TRBJ2-5, the complete variable domain is DGGITQSPKYLFRKEGQNVTLSCEQNLNHDAMYWYRQDPGQGLRLIYYSQIVNDFQKGDIAEGYSVSREKKESFPLTVTSAQKNPTAFYLCASSMGLAGGQETQYFGPGTRLLVL.

The gene calls are TRBV4-2 and TRBJ2-5; D not certain. Germline-derived CDR1 and CDR2 are LGHNA and YNFKEQ. This CDR3 is built from 13 residues. With 0 bases removed from V and 4 bases from J, the gap between germline ends came to 6 bases. The CDR3 nucleotides read TGTGCCAGCAGCCAAGACAAAAGAGAGACCCAGTACTTC. This translates into CASSQDKRETQYF.